The clone carrying this T cell receptor beta chain has only a few counts. The antigen remains undetermined. This CDR3 comprises 13 residues. The V and J ends lost 5 bases and 8 bases respectively, with 15 bases between them. These data come from a study of T cell repertoires in cytomegalovirus infection. At the level of the study: From public TCR beta signatures came an indication of both CMV infection and matching HLA type. Points from the study as a whole: The cumulative frequency of public TCR beta families identified carriers of CMV plus the relevant HLA.

Each CDR3 protein gets one entry after TCRdb re-called the reads with MiXCR. The repertoire holds roughly 640,000 distinct CDR3 sequences, with 20% to 25% as singletons. The receptor's source is a human donor in good health (CMV status not recorded). Some clones in this sample may be carry-over from other donors' samples. Sequencing was done on a sample of CD8+ T cells from PBMCs. The rearrangement joins TRBV12-3 or TRBV12-4 to TRBJ1-2; perhaps TRBD1 as D (6 bases). The CDR3 loop reads CASSTGPGWGYTF. In nucleotides, the CDR3 is TGTGCCAGCAGTACAGGGCCAGGATGGGGCTACACCTTC.